Below, one T cell receptor beta chain is given with its context. The antigen remains unidentified. Sequencing was performed with immunoSEQ multiplex PCR; in TCRdb, only in-frame clones are kept and a portion is missing. The sample carries roughly 60,000 clones, around 90% recorded once. V lost 0 bases to trimming and J lost 5 bases, with 13 bases between them. From germline, CDR1 is LNHNV and CDR2 YYDKDF (reference sequence). This CDR3 comprises 15 residues. The record originates from a study of OX40 agonist ivuxolimab in advanced cancers. Overall study: Patients undergoing dose escalation presented with hepatocellular carcinoma, melanoma, renal cell or head and neck cancer. Mean age around 60 years, range roughly 23 to 79; around 80% male.

Study-level results: Low normalized clonal expansion also occurred in some nonresponding patients. Expanded clones were, on average, more numerous among CD8+ T cells than CD4+.

The clonotype comes from an adult with an advanced solid tumor such as melanoma, head and neck, liver or kidney cancer. This chain uses TRBV15 with TRBJ1-2, with D uncertain. The source was CD4+ or CD8+ T cells sorted from blood, collected in a trial of the OX40 agonist ivuxolimab. The CDR3 sequence: CATSRDKGPYYGYTF. The CDR3 region has the DNA TGTGCCACCAGCAGAGATAAAGGACCTTATTATGGCTACACCTTC. The entire variable domain, with the rest obtained from reference TRBV15 and TRBJ1-2, is as follows: DAMVIQNPRYQVTQFGKPVTLSCSQTLNHNVMYWYQQKSSQAPKLLFHYYDKDFNNEADTPDNFQSRRPNTSFCFLDIRSPGLGDTAMYLCATSRDKGPYYGYTFGSGTRLTVV.